Listed below are T cell receptor beta chains from one sample, sequenced in a study of spatial heterogeneity in lung cancer. TCRdb ran MiXCR on the 5' RACE reads and lists one entry per CDR3 protein. This sample has 9,200 or so distinct CDR3 sequences, with approximately 8.2% found just once. The starting material was lung tumor tissue, obtained at surgery. Every receptor here comes from a male donor with early-stage non-small cell lung cancer. Both conserved end residues are part of each CDR3. The D gene is left open where the match is weak. Only some rows state a clone size, as once, few, many or a class for expanded clones.

TRBV7-8	-	TRBJ1-1	many	CASSLAEGMGNTEAFF	TGTGCCAGCAGCTTAGCGGAGGGAATGGGAAACACTGAAGCTTTCTTT
TRBV5-6	-	TRBJ2-4	medium-sized	CASSHRATKNIQYF	TGTGCCAGCAGTCACAGGGCAACCAAAAACATTCAGTACTTC
TRBV6-2/TRBV6-3	-	TRBJ2-3	many	CASKREPSTDTQYF	TGTGCCAGCAAGAGGGAACCCAGCACAGATACGCAGTATTTT
TRBV20-1	TRBD1	TRBJ2-7	many	CSAHGTDTYEQYF	TGCAGTGCGCACGGGACAGACACCTACGAGCAGTACTTC
TRBV7-2	-	TRBJ2-1	many	CASSPFGGGPYNEQFF	TGTGCCAGCAGCCCCTTTGGGGGGGGCCCCTACAATGAGCAGTTCTTC
TRBV23-1	-	TRBJ1-5	many	CARETCCNQPQHF	TGCGCCAGGGAAACCTGTTGTAATCAGCCCCAGCATTTT
TRBV5-6	-	TRBJ1-5	many	CASPRNDGTQPQHF	TGTGCCAGCCCTCGAAACGACGGGACCCAGCCCCAGCATTTT
TRBV20-1	-	TRBJ1-1	few	CSARDLGGRTEAFF	TGCAGTGCTAGAGATCTAGGGGGAAGGACTGAAGCTTTCTTT
TRBV5-4	TRBD1	TRBJ2-5	many	CASSSQGARETQYF	TGTGCCAGCAGCTCCCAGGGGGCGCGGGAGACCCAGTACTTC
TRBV4-2	TRBD2	TRBJ2-1	many	CASSQETSGRASIF	TGTGCCAGCAGCCAAGAGACTAGCGGGAGGGCCTCAATCTTC
TRBV5-4	-	TRBJ2-7	-	CASSLNNYEQYF	TGTGCCAGCAGCTTAAACAACTACGAGCAGTACTTC
TRBV11-2	-	TRBJ2-2	few	CASSWRGIGGELFF	TGTGCCAGCAGCTGGCGGGGAATCGGCGGGGAGCTGTTTTTT
TRBV12-3/TRBV12-4	-	TRBJ1-1	many	CASSSPTGRASTEAFF	TGTGCCAGCAGCTCTCCCACAGGGCGGGCGTCCACTGAAGCTTTCTTT
TRBV7-6	TRBD2	TRBJ2-1	many	CASSSISGTSRYNEQFF	TGTGCCAGCAGCTCGATTAGCGGGACAAGCAGATACAATGAGCAGTTCTTC
TRBV28	-	TRBJ2-1	few	CASSFRLRDEQFF	TGTGCCAGCAGTTTCCGCCTTAGGGATGAGCAGTTCTTC
TRBV5-1	-	TRBJ1-1	many	CASRRTVNTEAFF	TGCGCCAGCAGACGGACAGTGAACACTGAAGCTTTCTTT
TRBV12-3/TRBV12-4	-	TRBJ2-3	many	CASSLVGLGSLGYF	-
TRBV5-1	-	TRBJ2-4	medium-sized	CASSPAGIDKNIQYF	TGCGCCAGCAGCCCGGCAGGGATCGACAAAAACATTCAGTACTTC
TRBV20-1	-	TRBJ2-6	-	CSASRTDSGANVLTF	TGCAGTGCTAGTCGGACGGACTCTGGGGCCAACGTCCTGACTTTC
TRBV9	-	TRBJ2-6	many	CASTLDPGLSGANVLTF	TGTGCCAGCACCTTGGACCCGGGACTCTCTGGGGCCAACGTCCTGACTTTC
TRBV20-1	TRBD1	TRBJ2-3	many	CSASPGQVKDTQYF	TGCAGTGCTAGCCCGGGACAGGTAAAAGATACGCAGTATTTT
TRBV20-1	-	TRBJ2-3	medium-sized	CSARFEYTDTQYF	TGCAGTGCTAGATTCGAGTACACAGATACGCAGTATTTT
TRBV3-1	-	TRBJ1-2	many	CASSRGANYGYTF	TGTGCCAGCAGCCGGGGGGCGAACTATGGCTACACCTTC
TRBV7-3	-	TRBJ2-6	many	CASSLPTAGANVLTF	TGTGCCAGCAGCTTACCTACTGCTGGGGCCAACGTCCTGACTTTC
TRBV2	TRBD1	TRBJ2-7	few	CASSEAGDRPYEQYF	TGTGCCAGCAGTGAAGCCGGGGACAGACCATACGAGCAGTACTTC
TRBV5-1	TRBD2	TRBJ2-1	medium-sized	CASSSDSGRAGYEQFF	TGCGCCAGCAGCTCCGATAGCGGGAGGGCCGGGTATGAGCAGTTCTTC
TRBV30	-	TRBJ1-5	once	CAWWDSNQPQHF	TGTGCCTGGTGGGACAGCAATCAGCCCCAGCATTTT
TRBV6-2/TRBV6-3	-	TRBJ2-5	many	CASGRITRGETQYF	TGTGCCAGCGGTCGGATTACGAGAGGCGAGACCCAGTACTTC
TRBV7-2	-	TRBJ1-6	medium-sized	CASSLDSYNSPLHF	TGTGCCAGCAGCTTAGACTCCTATAATTCACCCCTCCACTTT
TRBV4-1	TRBD1	TRBJ2-5	many	CASSQGRPGDRGNQETQYF	TGCGCCAGCAGCCAAGGGCGACCCGGGGACAGGGGAAACCAAGAGACCCAGTACTTC
TRBV24-1	TRBD1	TRBJ2-3	many	CATSDFPDRGRGTQYF	TGTGCCACCAGTGATTTCCCCGACAGGGGTCGGGGTACGCAGTATTTT